These 20 T cell receptor beta chains came from one sample sequenced in a study of OX40 agonist ivuxolimab in advanced cancers. The assay was immunoSEQ multiplex PCR, and TCRdb's table has in-frame clones only and misses some. This repertoire shows over 90,000 clones, around 94% found once; its top ten account for approximately 0.2%. The specimen was CD4+ or CD8+ T cells sorted from blood, collected in a trial of the OX40 agonist ivuxolimab. The receptors derive from an adult with an advanced solid tumor such as melanoma, head and neck, liver or kidney cancer.

The count of this clone is one. The chain is built from TRBV11-2 and TRBJ2-3; TRBD2 might be the D (7 bases). This CDR3 is built from 15 residues. Germline V gene data show CDR1 as SGHAT and CDR2 as FQNNGV. Between the trimmed V and J ends, which lost 3 bases and 9 bases, there was a span of 19 bases. DNA of the CDR3: TGTGCCAGCAGCTTGGGTCCGGCGGCGGGGGCGACGCAGTATTTT. Translation: CASSLGPAAGATQYF.

The chain couples TRBV27 to TRBJ1-5; no clear D gene. From germline, CDR1 is MNHEY and CDR2 SMNVEV (reference sequence). The ends were cut back, 8 bases at V and 2 bases at J, with 19 bases in the middle. CDR3 length: 16 amino acids. In nucleotides, the CDR3 is TGTGCCAGCTCCCGGTGGTTGGGGATTGGCAATCAGCCCCAGCATTTT. This codes for CASSRWLGIGNQPQHF.

The rearrangement joins TRBV6-5 to TRBJ1-1; D not resolved. V gave up 10 bases and J gave up 0 bases, with 12 bases separating them. This CDR3 region has 13 residues. CDR1 and CDR2 (germline): MNHEY, SVGAGI. This chain's CDR3 is CATRAVLNTEAFF. Here the CDR3 DNA reads TGTGCCACACGAGCGGTTTTGAACACTGAAGCTTTCTTT.

V gene TRBV4-3 combines with J gene TRBJ2-5, with 7 nucleotides matching TRBD1. J was trimmed by 4 bases and V by 0 bases; bases with no gene match: 11. Germline CDR1 is LGHNA and CDR2 is YSLEER. This CDR3 comprises 17 residues. CDR3 loop: CASSQDLVIGGRETQYF. In DNA, the CDR3 is TGCGCCAGCAGCCAAGATCTGGTTATAGGGGGCCGAGAGACCCAGTACTTC.

This clone was seen only a few times. Additional DNA sequences in this sample encode the identical CDR3. The chain combines TRBV9 with TRBJ1-5; D gene unclear. CDR3 length: 13 amino acids. Trimming cost V 0 bases and J 6 bases, with 7 bases left between them. From germline, CDR1 is SGDLS and CDR2 YYNGEE. The CDR3 loop is CASSVDPTQPQHF. The CDR3 region has the DNA TGTGCCAGCAGCGTAGACCCTACTCAGCCCCAGCATTTT.

The genes are TRBV7-2 and TRBJ2-1; D is perhaps TRBD2 (6 bases). This CDR3 region has 17 residues. From germline, CDR1 is SGHTA and CDR2 FQGNSA. Trimming cost V 8 bases and J 2 bases, with 22 bases left between them. Here the CDR3 DNA reads TGTGCCAGCCGATGGGTGGGGGGATATTCAACCTACAATGAGCAGTTCTTC. As protein: CASRWVGGYSTYNEQFF.

This chain uses TRBV6-6 with TRBJ2-7; D may correspond to TRBD1 or TRBD2 (5 bases each). This CDR3 has 14 amino acids. The V gene lost 6 bases and the J gene lost 3 bases, with 15 bases spanning the gap. CDR1 MNHNY and CDR2 SVGAGI come from the germline V gene (reference sequence). Here the CDR3 reads CASSHTGTLYEQYF. The CDR3 nucleotides are TGTGCCAGCAGCCACACCGGGACCCTCTACGAGCAGTACTTC.

The V gene is TRBV5-1, the J gene TRBJ2-5; no firm D call. Germline loops: CDR1 SGHRS, CDR2 YFSETQ. The CDR3 consists of 13 residues. Trimming cost V 4 bases and J 1 base, with 8 bases left between them. Here the CDR3 reads CASSPLTQETQYF. CDR3 coding DNA: TGCGCCAGCAGCCCCCTGACCCAAGAGACCCAGTACTTC.

J is TRBJ2-7 and V is TRBV4-3; 10 bases are a match to TRBD1. After removal of 1 base from V and 2 bases from J, the junction contained 2 bases not matched to a gene. Germline CDR1 is LGHNA and CDR2 is YSLEER. CDR3 length: 15 amino acids. CDR3 residues: CASSQGTGGTYEQYF. In DNA, the CDR3 is TGCGCCAGCAGCCAAGGGACAGGGGGGACCTACGAGCAGTACTTC.

The genes are TRBV6-1 and TRBJ2-7; maybe TRBD1 (5 bases). CDR3 length: 14 amino acids. Germline loops: CDR1 MNHNS, CDR2 SASEGT. Trimming cost V 11 bases and J 6 bases, with 23 bases left between them. The CDR3 sequence: CASPRGNYSGEQYF. CDR3 bases: TGTGCCTCCCCAAGGGGTAACTACTCTGGCGAGCAGTACTTC.

The rearrangement links TRBV6-5 to TRBJ2-7; the D is unclear. The CDR3 consists of 11 residues. The germline CDR1 and CDR2 sequences are MNHEY and SVGAGI. Trimming took 6 bases from V and 3 from J, leaving 6 bases between them. The CDR3 is CASRRLYEQYF. The DNA of the CDR3 is TGTGCCAGCAGGCGCCTCTACGAGCAGTACTTC.

This clone was seen only a few times. The chain couples TRBV5-1 to TRBJ1-5; D may be TRBD1 (5 bases). CDR1 SGHRS and CDR2 YFSETQ come from the germline V gene. Trimming took 7 bases from V and 5 from J, leaving 13 bases between them. This CDR3 contains 13 residues. CDR3 residues: CASGPGLDQPQHF. The CDR3 bases are TGCGCCAGCGGACCGGGGCTCGATCAGCCCCAGCATTTT.

This chain links TRBV5-1 with TRBJ1-1, with a weak D call TRBD1 (6 bases). The CDR3 is made up of 16 amino acids. Trimming shortened V by 4 bases and J by 1 base, and 17 bases separated the two germline ends. The germline V gene encodes CDR1 SGHRS and CDR2 YFSETQ. CDR3 DNA sequence: TGCGCCAGCAGCCAGGGGCCGGCTCCCCCGAACACTGAAGCTTTCTTT. Translating gives CASSQGPAPPNTEAFF.

The rearrangement joins TRBV5-1 to TRBJ2-1; no definite D call. This CDR3 is built from 16 residues. Trimming took off 4 bases at V and 4 bases at J, with 18 bases between the two ends. Germline V gene sequence: CDR1 SGHRS, CDR2 YFSETQ. CDR3 loop: CASSLDSTPGYNEQFF. CDR3 sequence (DNA): TGCGCCAGCAGCCTAGACTCGACGCCTGGATACAATGAGCAGTTCTTC.

The chain couples TRBV13 to TRBJ1-6; D is perhaps TRBD1 (6 bases). Trimming removed 5 bases from V and 9 bases from J, with 26 bases in between. The CDR3 spans 18 residues. Germline lookup yields CDR1 PRHDT and CDR2 FYEKMQ (reference sequence). CDR3 loop: CASSTSLGARERGSPLHF. In nucleotides, the CDR3 is TGTGCCAGCAGCACCTCCTTGGGGGCGCGAGAACGGGGTTCACCCCTCCACTTT.

The rearrangement uses TRBV7-9 and TRBJ1-1; D is ambiguous. V was pared by 5 bases and J by 0 bases, with 10 bases between. CDR1 SEHNR and CDR2 FQNEAQ come from the germline V gene (reference sequence). This CDR3 has 14 residues. The CDR3 nucleotides are TGTGCCAGCAGCCCCGGGAATCTGAACACTGAAGCTTTCTTT. Residues: CASSPGNLNTEAFF.

The chain uses TRBV5-6 and TRBJ1-3, with D hard to call. The CDR3 totals 13 residues. Germline V lookup: CDR1 SGHDT, CDR2 YYEEEE. The V gene lost 3 bases and the J gene lost 0 bases, with 4 bases spanning the gap. The CDR3 spells CASSSFSGNTIYF. Written as DNA, the CDR3 is TGTGCCAGCAGCTCGTTCTCTGGAAACACCATATATTTT.

The chain carries TRBV7-2 and TRBJ2-3, with 16 nucleotides matching TRBD2. The CDR3 covers 15 residues. CDR1 and CDR2 from the germline V gene are SGHTA and FQGNSA. V shed 5 bases, J shed 9 bases, and the junction held 5 bases outside the gene matches. The CDR3 coding sequence is TGTGCCAGCAGCCCGGGACTAGCGGGAGGGGGGACGCAGTATTTT. This translates into CASSPGLAGGGTQYF.

The gene calls are TRBV5-4 and TRBJ2-3; TRBD2 matches at 7 bases. V dropped 7 bases and J dropped 8; count of bases not matched to a gene: 16. This CDR3 has 15 amino acids. The germline CDR1 and CDR2 sequences are SGHNT and YYREEE (reference sequence). In nucleotides, the CDR3 is TGTGCCAGCGGGCCCCGGCAGGCGGGAGTGGCTACGCAGTATTTT. Residues: CASGPRQAGVATQYF. The full variable domain, in which reference TRBV5-4 and TRBJ2-3 provide the parts outside the CDR3, is ETGVTQSPTHLIKTRGQQVTLRCSSQSGHNTVSWYQQALGQGPQFIFQYYREEENGRGNFPPRFSGLQFPNYSSELNVNALELDDSALYLCASGPRQAGVATQYFGPGTRLTVL.

The rearrangement links TRBV9 to TRBJ2-1; 9 bases align to TRBD1. CDR1 and CDR2 (germline): SGDLS, YYNGEE. CDR3 length equals 15 residues. V lost 4 bases, J lost 5 bases, and 7 bases stayed unmatched. CDR3 nucleotide sequence: TGTGCCAGCAGCTACGATGGACAGGGGCACAATGAGCAGTTCTTC. Its translation: CASSYDGQGHNEQFF.